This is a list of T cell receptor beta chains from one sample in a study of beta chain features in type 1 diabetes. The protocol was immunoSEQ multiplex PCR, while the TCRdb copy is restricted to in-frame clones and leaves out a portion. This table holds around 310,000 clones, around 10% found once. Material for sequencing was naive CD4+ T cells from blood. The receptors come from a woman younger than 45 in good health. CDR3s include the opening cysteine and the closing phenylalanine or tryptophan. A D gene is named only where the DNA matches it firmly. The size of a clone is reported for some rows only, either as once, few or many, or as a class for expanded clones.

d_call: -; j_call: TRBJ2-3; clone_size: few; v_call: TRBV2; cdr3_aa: CASELADTQYF; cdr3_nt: TGTGCCAGCGAACTAGCTGATACGCAGTATTTT
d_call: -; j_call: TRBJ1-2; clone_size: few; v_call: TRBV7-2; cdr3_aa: CASSYRLANYGYTF; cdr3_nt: TGTGCCAGCAGCTACCGGTTAGCCAACTATGGCTACACCTTC
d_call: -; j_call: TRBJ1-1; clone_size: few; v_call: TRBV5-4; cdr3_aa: CASSGTNVGQNTEAFF; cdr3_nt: TGTGCCAGCAGCGGGACTAATGTCGGGCAAAACACTGAAGCTTTCTTT
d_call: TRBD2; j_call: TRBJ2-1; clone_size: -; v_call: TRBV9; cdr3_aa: CASSPPPGTSGLNEQFF; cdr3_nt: TGTGCCAGCAGCCCCCCTCCAGGGACTAGCGGGTTAAATGAGCAGTTCTTC
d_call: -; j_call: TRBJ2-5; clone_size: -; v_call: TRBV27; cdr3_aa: CASSLRQGKIQETQYF; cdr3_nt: TGTGCCAGCAGTTTAAGGCAGGGAAAAATCCAAGAGACCCAGTACTTC
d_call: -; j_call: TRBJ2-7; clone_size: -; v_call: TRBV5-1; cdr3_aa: CASSLEAGIYEQYF; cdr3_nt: TGCGCCAGCAGCTTGGAGGCGGGCATCTACGAGCAGTACTTC
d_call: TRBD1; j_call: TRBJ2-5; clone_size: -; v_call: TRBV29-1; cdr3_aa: CSVGGQGIRETQYF; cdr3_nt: TGCAGCGTTGGCGGACAGGGGATTCGAGAGACCCAGTACTTC
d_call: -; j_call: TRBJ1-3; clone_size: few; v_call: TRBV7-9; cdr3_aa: CASSAGSGNTIYF; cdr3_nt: TGTGCCAGCAGCGCAGGGTCTGGAAACACCATATATTTT
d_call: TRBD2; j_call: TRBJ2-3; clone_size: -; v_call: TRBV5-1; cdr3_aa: CASSSSGGWADTQYF; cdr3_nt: TGCGCCAGCAGCTCAAGCGGGGGATGGGCAGATACGCAGTATTTT
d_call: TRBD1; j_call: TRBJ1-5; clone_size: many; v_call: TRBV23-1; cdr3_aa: CASSRDRESQPQHF; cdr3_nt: TGCGCCAGCAGTCGGGACAGGGAGAGTCAGCCCCAGCATTTT
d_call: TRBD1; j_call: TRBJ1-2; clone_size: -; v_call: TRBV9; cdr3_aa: CASSVGRDRPGYTF; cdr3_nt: TGTGCCAGCAGCGTAGGCAGGGACAGACCTGGCTACACCTTC
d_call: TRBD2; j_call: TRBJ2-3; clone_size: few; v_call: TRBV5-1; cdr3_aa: CASSLAGLAADTQYF; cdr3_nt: TGCGCCAGCAGCTTGGCTGGACTAGCGGCAGATACGCAGTATTTT
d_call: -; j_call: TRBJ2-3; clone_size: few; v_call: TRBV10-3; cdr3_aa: CAISESTGTDTQYF; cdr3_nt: TGTGCCATCAGTGAGTCGACGGGTACAGATACGCAGTATTTT
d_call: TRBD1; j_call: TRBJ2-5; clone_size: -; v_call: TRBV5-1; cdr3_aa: CASSWDRGLETQYF; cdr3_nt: TGCGCCAGCAGCTGGGACAGGGGGCTGGAGACCCAGTACTTC
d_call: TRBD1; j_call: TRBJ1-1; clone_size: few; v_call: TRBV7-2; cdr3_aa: CASSFQGVNTEAFF; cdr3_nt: TGTGCCAGCAGCTTCCAGGGGGTTAACACTGAAGCTTTCTTT
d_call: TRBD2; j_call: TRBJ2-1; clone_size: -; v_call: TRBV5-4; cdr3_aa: CASSLLWLAGNNEQFF; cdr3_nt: TGTGCCAGCAGCTTATTATGGCTAGCGGGGAACAATGAGCAGTTCTTC
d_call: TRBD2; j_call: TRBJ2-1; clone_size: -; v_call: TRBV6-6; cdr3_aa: CASSPTSGTYNEQFF; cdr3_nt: TGTGCCAGCAGCCCGACTAGCGGTACCTACAATGAGCAGTTCTTC
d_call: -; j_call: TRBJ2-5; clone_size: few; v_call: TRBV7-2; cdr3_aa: CASSLMGQLETQYF; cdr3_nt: TGTGCCAGCAGCTTAATGGGACAACTGGAGACCCAGTACTTC
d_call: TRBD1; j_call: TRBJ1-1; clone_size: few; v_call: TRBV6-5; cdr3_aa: CASIEQGNTEAFF; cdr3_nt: TGTGCCAGCATTGAACAGGGGAATACTGAAGCTTTCTTT
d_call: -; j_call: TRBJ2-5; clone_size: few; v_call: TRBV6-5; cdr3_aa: CASSYYGNSGSTQYF; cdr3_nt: TGTGCCAGCAGTTACTACGGGAACTCCGGTTCGACCCAGTACTTC
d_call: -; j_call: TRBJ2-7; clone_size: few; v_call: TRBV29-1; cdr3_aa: CSVDWGSDEQYF; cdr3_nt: TGCAGCGTTGACTGGGGTAGCGACGAGCAGTACTTC
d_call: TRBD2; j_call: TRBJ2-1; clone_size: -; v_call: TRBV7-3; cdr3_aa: CASSLAGANEQFF; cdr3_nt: TGTGCCAGCAGCTTAGCGGGAGCCAATGAGCAGTTCTTC
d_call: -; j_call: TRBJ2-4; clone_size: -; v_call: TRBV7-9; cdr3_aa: CASSLETGNIQYF; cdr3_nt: TGTGCCAGCAGCTTAGAAACGGGAAACATTCAGTACTTC
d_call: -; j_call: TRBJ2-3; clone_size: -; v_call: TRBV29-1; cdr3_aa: CSFQSSSPDTQYF; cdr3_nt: TGCAGCTTCCAATCCTCTAGCCCCGATACGCAGTATTTT
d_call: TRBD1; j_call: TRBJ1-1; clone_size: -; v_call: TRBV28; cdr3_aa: CASSLWDRDYTEAFF; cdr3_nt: TGTGCCAGCAGTTTATGGGACAGGGATTACACTGAAGCTTTCTTT
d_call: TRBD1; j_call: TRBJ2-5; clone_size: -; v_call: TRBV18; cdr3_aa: CASSLRTGVVETQYF; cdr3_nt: TGTGCCAGCTCACTAAGGACAGGGGTTGTGGAGACCCAGTACTTC
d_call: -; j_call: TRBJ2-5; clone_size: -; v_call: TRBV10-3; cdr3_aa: CAIRGQKVQETQYF; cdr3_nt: TGTGCCATCAGGGGGCAGAAGGTCCAGGAGACCCAGTACTTC
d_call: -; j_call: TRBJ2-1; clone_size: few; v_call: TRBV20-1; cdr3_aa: CSARDYLEQFF; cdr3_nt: TGCAGTGCTAGAGATTACTTGGAGCAGTTCTTC
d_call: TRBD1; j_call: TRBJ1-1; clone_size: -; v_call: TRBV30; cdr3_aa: CAWGDRNTEAFF; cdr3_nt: TGTGCCTGGGGGGACAGGAACACTGAAGCTTTCTTT
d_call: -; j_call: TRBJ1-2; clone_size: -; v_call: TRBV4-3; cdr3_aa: CASSRVERARNYGYTF; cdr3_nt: TGCGCCAGCAGCCGGGTTGAGAGGGCCCGAAACTATGGCTACACCTTC
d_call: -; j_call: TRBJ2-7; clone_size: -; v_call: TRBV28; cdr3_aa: CASSPRGEPYEQYF; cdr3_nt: TGTGCCAGCAGTCCCCGCGGAGAGCCCTACGAGCAGTACTTC
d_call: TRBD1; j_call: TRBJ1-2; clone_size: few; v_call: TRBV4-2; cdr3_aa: CASSQELDRASHGYTF; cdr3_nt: TGTGCCAGCAGCCAAGAGTTAGACAGGGCGTCGCATGGCTACACCTTC
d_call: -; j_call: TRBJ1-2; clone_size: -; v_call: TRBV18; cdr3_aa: CASSPLEGYGYTF; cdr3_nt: TGTGCCAGCTCACCCCTCGAGGGTTATGGCTACACCTTC
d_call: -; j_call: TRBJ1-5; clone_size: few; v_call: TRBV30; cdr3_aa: CAWSQGYQPQHF; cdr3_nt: TGTGCCTGGAGTCAGGGTTATCAGCCCCAGCATTTT
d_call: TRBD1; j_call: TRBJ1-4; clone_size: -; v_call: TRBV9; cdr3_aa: CASSVQGAGEKLFF; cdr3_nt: TGTGCCAGCAGCGTACAGGGGGCAGGAGAAAAACTGTTTTTT
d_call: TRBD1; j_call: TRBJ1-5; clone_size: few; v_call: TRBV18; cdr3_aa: CASSPQGDNQPQHF; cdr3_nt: TGTGCCAGCTCACCGCAGGGGGACAATCAGCCCCAGCATTTT
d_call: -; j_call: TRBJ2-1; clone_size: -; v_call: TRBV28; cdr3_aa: CASTVGGTDEQFF; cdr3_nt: TGTGCCAGCACCGTGGGGGGAACCGATGAGCAGTTCTTC
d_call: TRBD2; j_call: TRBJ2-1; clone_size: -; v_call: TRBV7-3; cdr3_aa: CASRLAGDAYNEQFF; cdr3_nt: TGTGCCAGCAGATTAGCGGGAGATGCCTACAATGAGCAGTTCTTC
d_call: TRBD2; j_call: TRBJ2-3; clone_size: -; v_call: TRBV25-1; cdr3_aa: CASSLSGRGTDTQYF; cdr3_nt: TGTGCCAGCAGCCTTAGCGGGAGGGGCACAGATACGCAGTATTTT
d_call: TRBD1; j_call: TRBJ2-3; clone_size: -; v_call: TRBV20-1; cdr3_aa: CSAGDRVQYF; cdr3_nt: TGCAGTGCCGGGGACAGGGTGCAGTATTTT
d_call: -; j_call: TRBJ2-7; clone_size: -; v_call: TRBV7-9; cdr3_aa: CASSIRTLYEQYF; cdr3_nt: TGTGCCAGCAGCATACGGACACTCTACGAGCAGTACTTC
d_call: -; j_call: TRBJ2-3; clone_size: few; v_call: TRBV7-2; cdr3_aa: CASSLGGVKADTQYF; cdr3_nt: TGTGCCAGCAGCTTAGGGGGCGTCAAGGCAGATACGCAGTATTTT
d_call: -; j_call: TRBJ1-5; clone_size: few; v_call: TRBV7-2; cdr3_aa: CASSLAGANQPQHF; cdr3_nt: TGTGCCAGCAGCTTAGCAGGGGCCAATCAGCCCCAGCATTTT
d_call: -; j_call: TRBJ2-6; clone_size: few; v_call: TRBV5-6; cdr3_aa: CASSQASAAPWANVLTF; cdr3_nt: TGTGCCAGCAGTCAAGCCTCAGCGGCTCCTTGGGCCAACGTCCTGACTTTC
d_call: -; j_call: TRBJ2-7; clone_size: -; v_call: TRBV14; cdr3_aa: CASSQDFEVAQYF; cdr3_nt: TGTGCCAGCAGCCAAGATTTCGAGGTTGCGCAGTACTTC
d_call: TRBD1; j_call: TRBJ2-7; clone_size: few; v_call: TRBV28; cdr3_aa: CASSFGGQDYEQYF; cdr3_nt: TGTGCCAGCAGTTTCGGCGGACAGGATTACGAGCAGTACTTC
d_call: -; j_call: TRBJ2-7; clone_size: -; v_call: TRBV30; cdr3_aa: CAFSLAAVMNEQYF; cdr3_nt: TGTGCCTTCAGTCTCGCCGCGGTTATGAACGAGCAGTACTTC